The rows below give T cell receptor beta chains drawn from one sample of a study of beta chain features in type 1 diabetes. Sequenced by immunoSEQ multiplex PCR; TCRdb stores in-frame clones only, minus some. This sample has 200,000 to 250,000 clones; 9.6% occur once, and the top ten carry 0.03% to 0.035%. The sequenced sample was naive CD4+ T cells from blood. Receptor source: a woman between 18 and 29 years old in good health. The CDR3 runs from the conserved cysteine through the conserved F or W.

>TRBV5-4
CASSLGQGGRTEAFF
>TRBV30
CAWASSIYRYF
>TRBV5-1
CASSPHGRENTEAFF
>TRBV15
CATSTYPGELFF
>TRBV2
CASSETTSNQPQHF
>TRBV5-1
CASSFPAGGDGYTF
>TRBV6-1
CASSSRTGLNYEQYF
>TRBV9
CASSVDRNRGNTEAFF
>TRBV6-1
CASSRLLNEQFF
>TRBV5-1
CASSWDGRANLGYF
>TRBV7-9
CASSSGTGMNTEAFF
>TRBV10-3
CAITGQRESSHEQYF
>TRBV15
CATSRLAGTGGPSGANVLTF
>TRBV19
CASSIGQFSYEQYF
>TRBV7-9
CASSYAGGLGTEAFF
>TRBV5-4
CASSLPRAGNYGYTF
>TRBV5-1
CASSWQGTRQNEQFF
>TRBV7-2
CASNFAGSYNEQFF
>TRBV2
CASRGLAGETQYF
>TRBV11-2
CASSRDRFTGELFF
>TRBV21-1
CASTLEDRDEAFF
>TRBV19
CASSVGQGQETQYF
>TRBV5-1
CASSLALAGVNEQFF
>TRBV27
CASSGPPSGRYEQYF
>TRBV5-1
CASSRTSGAKETQYF
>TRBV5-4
CASSPRPGGDTEAFF
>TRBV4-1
CASSLAGPTGPGEQYF
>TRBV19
CASSGLAREQYF
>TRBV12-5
CASGKTGGRYTEAFF
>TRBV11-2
CASSLGVPRVLGETQYF
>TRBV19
CASSIRASVGNEQFF
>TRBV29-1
CSVTDRGGTYGYTF
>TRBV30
CAWRGSGQGGGYTF
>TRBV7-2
CASSLVGTVTDTQYF
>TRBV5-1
CASSLVQAGDLGNEQFF
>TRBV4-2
CASSQEDGGTETQYF
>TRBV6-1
CASSVVLGLGYEQYF
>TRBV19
CASTPGSWVQSTEAFF
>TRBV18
CASSPSDEKLFF
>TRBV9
CASSVANSGGPGGELFF
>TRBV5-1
CASSLATSGTPTEQYF
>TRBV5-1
CASSLTGLNTEAFF
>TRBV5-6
CASSLAGDASYEQYF
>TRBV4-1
CASSQVEGAQNEKLFF
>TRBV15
CATSRARVEETQYF
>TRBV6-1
CASNTVGRGVYGYTF
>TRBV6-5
CASSYAGTGAYEQYF
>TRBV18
CASSPPSRQTYGYTF
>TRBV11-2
CASSYGQGAREKLFF
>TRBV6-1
CASSEVWTGVGFEQFF
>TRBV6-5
CASSYSGTGPQETQYF
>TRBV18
CASSPGTSGSYNEQFF
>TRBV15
CAIRLAGSTNEQFF
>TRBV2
CASSFPGLNPGGYTF